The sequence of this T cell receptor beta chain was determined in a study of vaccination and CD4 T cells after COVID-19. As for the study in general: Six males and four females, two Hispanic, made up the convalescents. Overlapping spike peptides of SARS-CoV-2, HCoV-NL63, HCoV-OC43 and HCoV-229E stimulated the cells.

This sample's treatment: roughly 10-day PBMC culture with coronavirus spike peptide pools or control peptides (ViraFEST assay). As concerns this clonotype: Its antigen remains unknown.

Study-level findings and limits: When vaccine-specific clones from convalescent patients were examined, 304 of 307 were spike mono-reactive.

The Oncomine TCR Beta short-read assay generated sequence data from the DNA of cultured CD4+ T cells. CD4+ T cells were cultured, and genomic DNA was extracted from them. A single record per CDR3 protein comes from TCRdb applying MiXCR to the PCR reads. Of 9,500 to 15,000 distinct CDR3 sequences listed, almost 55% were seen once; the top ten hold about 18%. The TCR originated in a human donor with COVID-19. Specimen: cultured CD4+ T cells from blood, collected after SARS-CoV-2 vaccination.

The CDR3 DNA sequence: TGTGCCAGCACGGTTAACTATGGCTACACCTTC. It codes for CASTVNYGYTF. This chain links TRBV6-1 with TRBJ1-2; D not certain. CDR1 is MNHNS, CDR2 SASEGT, per germline. Trimming pared 7 bases from V and 1 base from J, leaving 4 bases between. This CDR3 contains 11 residues.